The clone carrying this T cell receptor beta chain was seen ten or more times. This sample was included in a study of T cells in Graves' hyperthyroidism and ophthalmopathy. It was RNA transcripts that yielded the amplified TCR beta CDR3 regions. An initial round of RT-PCR targeting the TCR CDR3 relied on the HTBI primer set. TCRdb called the multiplex PCR reads again in MiXCR, with one record for every CDR3 protein. The sample lists about 610,000 distinct CDR3 sequences, more than 15% occurring once. Germline trimming cut 4 bases from V and 9 bases from J; bases unmatched to any gene: 9. This CDR3 spans 15 amino acids. CDR1 and CDR2 (germline): SNHLY, FYNNEI.

The rearrangement links TRBV2 to TRBJ1-6; 7 bases line up with TRBD1. Sample: blood. The source is a woman aged 40-49 years with Graves' ophthalmopathy. The CDR3 nucleotides read TGTGCCAGCAGTGGAGACAGGGATTCAAGTTCACCCCTCCACTTT. This gives the protein CASSGDRDSSSPLHF.